The source of this T cell receptor beta chain is a study of blood T cells in healthy people across ages. This CDR3 has 17 residues. V shed 3 bases, J shed 0 bases, and the junction held 7 bases outside the gene matches. Germline V lookup: CDR1 SGHTA, CDR2 FQGNSA. Using a J-beta primer mix together with a sample-barcoded 5' primer, a second PCR was run for roughly 6 to 12 cycles. MiXCR was run by TCRdb on the 5' RACE reads, yielding one entry per CDR3 protein. Altogether around 690,000 distinct CDR3 sequences are present, roughly 53% being singletons, with the ten largest covering approximately 37%. To note about this clonotype: Its antigen is currently unknown.

Study-wide findings and caveats: A strong correlation between TCR beta diversity and naive T cell percentage was seen.

The rearrangement links TRBV7-2 to TRBJ2-3, with 9 bases aligning to TRBD2. Sample: blood. This receptor was taken from a man aged 60 to 69 in good health. CDR3 nucleotide sequence: TGTGCCAGCAGCTTTTCTGTAGCGGGGGCTAGCACAGATACGCAGTATTTT. It codes for CASSFSVAGASTDTQYF.